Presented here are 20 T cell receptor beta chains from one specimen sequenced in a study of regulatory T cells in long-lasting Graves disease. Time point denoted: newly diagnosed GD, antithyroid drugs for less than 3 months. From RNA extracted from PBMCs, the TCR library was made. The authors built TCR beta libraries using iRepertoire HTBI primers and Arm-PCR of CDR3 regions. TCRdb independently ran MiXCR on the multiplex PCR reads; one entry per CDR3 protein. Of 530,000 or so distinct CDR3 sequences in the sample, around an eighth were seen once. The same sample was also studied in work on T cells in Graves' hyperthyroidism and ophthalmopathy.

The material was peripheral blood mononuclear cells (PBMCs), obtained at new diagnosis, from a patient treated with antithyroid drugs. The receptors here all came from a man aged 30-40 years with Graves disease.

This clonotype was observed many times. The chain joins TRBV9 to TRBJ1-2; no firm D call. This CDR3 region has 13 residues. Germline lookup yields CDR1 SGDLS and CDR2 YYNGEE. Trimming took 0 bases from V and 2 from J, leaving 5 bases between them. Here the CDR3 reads CASSVGGNYGYTF. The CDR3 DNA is TGTGCCAGCAGCGTAGGTGGGAACTATGGCTACACCTTC.

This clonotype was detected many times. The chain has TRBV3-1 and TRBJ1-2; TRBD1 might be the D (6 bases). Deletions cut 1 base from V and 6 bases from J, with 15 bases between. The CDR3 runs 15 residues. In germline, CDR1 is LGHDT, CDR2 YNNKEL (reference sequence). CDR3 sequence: CASSQGGGRVNGYTF. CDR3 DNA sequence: TGTGCCAGCAGCCAAGGCGGGGGCCGAGTGAATGGCTACACCTTC.

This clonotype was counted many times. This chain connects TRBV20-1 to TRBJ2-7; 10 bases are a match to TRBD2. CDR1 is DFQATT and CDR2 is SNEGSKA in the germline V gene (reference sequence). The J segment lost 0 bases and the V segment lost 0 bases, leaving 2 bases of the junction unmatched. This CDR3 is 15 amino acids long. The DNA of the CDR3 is TGCAGTGCTAGAGACCCTAGCGGGAGCTCCTACGAGCAGTACTTC. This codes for CSARDPSGSSYEQYF.

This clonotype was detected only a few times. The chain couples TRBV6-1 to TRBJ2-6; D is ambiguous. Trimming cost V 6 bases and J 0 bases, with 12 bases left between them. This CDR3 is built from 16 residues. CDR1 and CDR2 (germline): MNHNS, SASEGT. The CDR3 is CASSLTPFSGANVLTF. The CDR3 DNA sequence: TGTGCCAGCAGCCTCACGCCGTTCTCTGGGGCCAACGTCCTGACTTTC.

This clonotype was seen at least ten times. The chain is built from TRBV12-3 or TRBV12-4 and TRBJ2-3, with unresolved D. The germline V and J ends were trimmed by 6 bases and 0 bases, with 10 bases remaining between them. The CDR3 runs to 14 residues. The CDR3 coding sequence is TGTGCCAGCAGCCCGATTGACAGCACAGATACGCAGTATTTT. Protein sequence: CASSPIDSTDTQYF.

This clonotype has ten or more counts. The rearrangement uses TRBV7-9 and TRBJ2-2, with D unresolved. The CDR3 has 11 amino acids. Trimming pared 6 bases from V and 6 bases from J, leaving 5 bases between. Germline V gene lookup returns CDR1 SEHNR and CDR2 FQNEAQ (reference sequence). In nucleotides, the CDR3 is TGTGCCAGCAGGGTCTCCGGGGAGCTGTTTTTT. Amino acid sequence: CASRVSGELFF. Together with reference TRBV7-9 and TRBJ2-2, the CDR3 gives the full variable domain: DTGVSQNPRHKITKRGQNVTFRCDPISEHNRLYWYRQTLGQGPEFLTYFQNEAQLEKSRLLSDRFSAERPKGSFSTLEIQRTEQGDSAMYLCASRVSGELFFGEGSRLTVL.

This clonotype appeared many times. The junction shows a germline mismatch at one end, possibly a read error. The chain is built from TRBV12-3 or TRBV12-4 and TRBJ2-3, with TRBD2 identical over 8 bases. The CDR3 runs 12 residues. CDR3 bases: TGTGCCAGCAGTTTAGGGTCGGGAGGGGCTGATTTT. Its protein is CASSLGSGGADF.

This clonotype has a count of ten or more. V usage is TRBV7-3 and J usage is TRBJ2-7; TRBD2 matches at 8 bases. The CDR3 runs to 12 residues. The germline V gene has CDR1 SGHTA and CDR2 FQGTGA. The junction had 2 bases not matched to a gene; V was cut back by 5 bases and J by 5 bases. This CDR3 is CASSRGGDEQYF. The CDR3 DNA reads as TGTGCCAGCAGCCGGGGGGGAGACGAGCAGTACTTC.

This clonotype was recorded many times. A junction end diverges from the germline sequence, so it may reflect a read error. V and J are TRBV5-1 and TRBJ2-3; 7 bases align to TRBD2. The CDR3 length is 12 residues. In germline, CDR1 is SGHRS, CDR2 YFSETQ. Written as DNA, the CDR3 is TGTGCCAGCAGCTTGGCGGGGGACACGCAGTATTTT. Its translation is CASSLAGDTQYF.

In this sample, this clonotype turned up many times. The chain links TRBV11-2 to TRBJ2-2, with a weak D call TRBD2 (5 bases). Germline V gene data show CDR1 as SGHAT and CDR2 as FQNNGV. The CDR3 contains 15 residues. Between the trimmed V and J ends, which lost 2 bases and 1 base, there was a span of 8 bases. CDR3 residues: CASSLYGENTGELFF. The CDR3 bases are TGTGCCAGCAGCTTATACGGGGAGAACACCGGGGAGCTGTTTTTT.

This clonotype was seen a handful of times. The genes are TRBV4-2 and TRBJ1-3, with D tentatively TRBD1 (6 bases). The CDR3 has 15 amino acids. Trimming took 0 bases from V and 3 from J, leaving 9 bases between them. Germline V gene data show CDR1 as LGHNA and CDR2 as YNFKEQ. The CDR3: CASSQEGAGGNTIYF. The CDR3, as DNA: TGTGCCAGCAGCCAAGAGGGGGCTGGTGGAAACACCATATATTTT.

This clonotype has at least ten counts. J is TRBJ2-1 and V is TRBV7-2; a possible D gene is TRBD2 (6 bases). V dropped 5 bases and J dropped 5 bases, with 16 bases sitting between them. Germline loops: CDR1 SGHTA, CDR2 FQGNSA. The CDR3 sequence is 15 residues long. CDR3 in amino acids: CASSPYSGSDNEQFF. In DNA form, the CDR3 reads TGTGCCAGCAGCCCATACAGCGGGTCAGACAATGAGCAGTTCTTC.

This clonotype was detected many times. The CDR3 loop is CSATGGAGTGELFF. The CDR3 region has the DNA TGCAGTGCTACAGGGGGAGCGGGCACCGGGGAGCTGTTTTTT. The chain couples TRBV20-1 to TRBJ2-2, with D tentatively TRBD1 (7 bases). The CDR3 totals 14 residues. CDR1 is DFQATT, CDR2 SNEGSKA, per germline (reference sequence). V dropped 4 bases and J dropped 4 bases, with 13 bases sitting between them.

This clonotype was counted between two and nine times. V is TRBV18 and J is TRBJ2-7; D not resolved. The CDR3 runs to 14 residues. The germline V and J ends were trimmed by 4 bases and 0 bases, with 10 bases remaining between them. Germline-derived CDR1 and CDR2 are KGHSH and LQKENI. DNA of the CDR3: TGTGCCAGCTCACTGGGTTCTACCTCCTACGAGCAGTACTTC. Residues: CASSLGSTSYEQYF.

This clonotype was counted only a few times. The CDR3 here is CAITKKGLAGAGGDTQYF. In DNA, the CDR3 is TGTGCCATCACCAAAAAGGGACTAGCGGGAGCTGGAGGAGATACGCAGTATTTT. The V gene is TRBV10-3, the J gene TRBJ2-3; 14 bases match TRBD2. The germline V gene has CDR1 ENHRY and CDR2 SYGVKD. V lost 7 bases, J lost 5 bases, and 14 bases stayed unmatched. CDR3 length equals 18 residues.

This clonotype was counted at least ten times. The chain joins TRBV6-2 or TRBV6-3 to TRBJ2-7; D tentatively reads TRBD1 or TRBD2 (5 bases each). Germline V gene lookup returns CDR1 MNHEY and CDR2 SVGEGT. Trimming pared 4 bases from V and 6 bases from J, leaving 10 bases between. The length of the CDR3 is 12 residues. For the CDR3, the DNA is TGTGCCAGCAGTTTTGACAGCGGCGAGCAGTACTTC. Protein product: CASSFDSGEQYF.

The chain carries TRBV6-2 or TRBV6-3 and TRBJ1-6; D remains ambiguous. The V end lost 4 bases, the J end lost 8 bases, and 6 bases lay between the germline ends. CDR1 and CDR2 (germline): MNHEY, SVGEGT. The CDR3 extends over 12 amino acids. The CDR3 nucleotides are TGTGCCAGCAGTTGGTCCTATTCACCCCTCCACTTT. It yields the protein CASSWSYSPLHF.

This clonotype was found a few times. In DNA form, the CDR3 reads TGTGCCAGCAGCCCGGGTCGGCGGGTATACACCGGGGAGCTGTTTTTT. Protein sequence: CASSPGRRVYTGELFF. The chain uses TRBV7-9 and TRBJ2-2, with D perhaps matching TRBD2 (5 bases). V lost 5 bases and J lost 3, with 16 bases in between. The germline gives CDR1 SEHNR, CDR2 FQNEAQ (reference sequence). The CDR3 has 16 residues.

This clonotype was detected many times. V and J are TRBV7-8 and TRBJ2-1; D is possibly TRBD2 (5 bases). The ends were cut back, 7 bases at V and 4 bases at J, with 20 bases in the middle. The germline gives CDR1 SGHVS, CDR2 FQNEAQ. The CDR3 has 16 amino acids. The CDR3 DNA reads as TGTGCCAGCACCTTCCGCCGTCTAGCCTCTTACAATGAGCAGTTCTTC. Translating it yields CASTFRRLASYNEQFF.

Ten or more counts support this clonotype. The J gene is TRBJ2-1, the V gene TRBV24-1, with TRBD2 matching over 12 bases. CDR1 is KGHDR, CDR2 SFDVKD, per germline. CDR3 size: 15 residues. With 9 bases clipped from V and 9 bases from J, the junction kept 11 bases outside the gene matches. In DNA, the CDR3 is TGTGCCACCGGAATCACTAGCGGGAGGCTGGCTGAGCAGTTCTTC. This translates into CATGITSGRLAEQFF.